Listed here are 22 T cell receptor beta chains from one sample, sequenced in a study of technical replicates of blood from a few donors. The table came from immunoSEQ multiplex PCR; TCRdb's copy has only in-frame clones and leaves some out. The sample records some 68,000 clones, 80% to 95% being singletons. Sequencing was performed on T cells isolated from PBMCs. These receptors were obtained from a human donor in good health.

This clone has only a few counts. The chain joins TRBV11-3 to TRBJ2-7, with TRBD2 matching 7 bases. CDR1 and CDR2 from the germline V gene are SGHNT and YENEEA. This CDR3 contains 13 residues. V lost 10 bases and J lost 1; bases outside the gene matches: 7. The CDR3 is CATMSGTSYEQYF. The CDR3 bases are TGTGCCACCATGAGCGGGACGTCCTACGAGCAGTACTTC.

The J gene is TRBJ1-5, the V gene TRBV27; perhaps TRBD1 as D (5 bases). The V gene lost 7 bases and the J gene lost 7 bases, with 17 bases spanning the gap. The germline gives CDR1 MNHEY, CDR2 SMNVEV (reference sequence). CDR3 length: 14 residues. DNA for the CDR3: TGTGCCAGCAATACGGGGGGTTCAAGCCAGCCCCAGCATTTT. As protein: CASNTGGSSQPQHF.

The rearrangement uses TRBV10-3 and TRBJ2-7; maybe TRBD2 (6 bases). Germline loops: CDR1 ENHRY, CDR2 SYGVKD. Trimming removed 9 bases from V and 7 bases from J, with 13 bases in between. The CDR3 consists of 11 residues. The CDR3 spells CAMGPGGEQYF. In DNA form, the CDR3 reads TGTGCCATGGGCCCCGGAGGGGAGCAGTACTTC.

The genes are TRBV28 and TRBJ2-7; 8 positions agree with TRBD1. Trimming took 5 bases from V and 2 from J; bases not matched to a gene: 5. CDR1 and CDR2 from the germline V gene are MDHEN and SYDVKM. The CDR3 runs 14 residues. This CDR3 reads CASSLTGDTYEQYF. CDR3 DNA: TGTGCCAGCAGTCTGACAGGGGATACCTACGAGCAGTACTTC.

This clone turned up a few times. The chain joins TRBV21-1 to TRBJ1-5. TRBV21-1 constitutes a pseudogene. This CDR3 region has 13 residues. This CDR3 is CASSRRERHSQHF. In DNA, the CDR3 is TGTGCCAGCAGCCGGAGGGAGCGGCATTCCCAGCATTTT.

This clone was detected only once. The chain is built from TRBV11-2 and TRBJ2-1; D may be TRBD2 (5 bases). The germline CDR1 and CDR2 sequences are SGHAT and FQNNGV. This CDR3 has 15 amino acids. The V and J ends lost 0 bases and 5 bases respectively, with 11 bases between them. The CDR3 spells CASSLDRGFHNEQFF. In DNA, the CDR3 is TGTGCCAGCAGCTTAGATCGAGGGTTCCACAATGAGCAGTTCTTC.

The rearrangement joins TRBV11-2 to TRBJ1-4, with a possible D match to TRBD1 (5 bases). This CDR3 region has 16 residues. Trimming took 4 bases from V and 5 from J, leaving 17 bases between them. Germline V CDR1 and CDR2: SGHAT, FQNNGV. DNA of the CDR3: TGTGCCAGCAGCTATACGTCCGGACACTTAAATGAAAAACTGTTTTTT. It is translated as CASSYTSGHLNEKLFF.

This chain uses TRBV5-6 with TRBJ2-3; 7 bases map to TRBD1. The CDR3 consists of 13 residues. From germline, CDR1 is SGHDT and CDR2 YYEEEE. J gave up 6 bases and V 2 bases, and 3 bases lay outside the gene matches. CDR3 in amino acids: CASSFQGVDTQYF. The CDR3 DNA reads TGTGCCAGCAGCTTTCAGGGGGTGGATACGCAGTATTTT.

The rearrangement links TRBV19 to TRBJ2-7; 8 nucleotides agree with TRBD2. Germline CDR1 and CDR2: LNHDA and SQIVND (reference sequence). The CDR3 runs to 14 residues. V lost 10 bases to trimming and J lost 4 bases; unmatched junction nucleotides: 12. In DNA form, the CDR3 reads TGTGCCACGAATCCCGGGACTAGTACATACGAGCAGTACTTC. Translated: CATNPGTSTYEQYF.

The CDR3 loop is CASSLHRQGAGEAFF. CDR3 in DNA: TGTGCCAGCTCACTACACAGACAGGGGGCAGGTGAAGCTTTCTTT. The chain carries TRBV18 and TRBJ1-1; 10 bases fit TRBD1. The germline gives CDR1 KGHSH, CDR2 LQKENI. The CDR3 loop spans 15 amino acids. J lost 7 bases, V lost 4 bases, and 9 bases had no gene match.

The V call is TRBV6-5, the J call TRBJ2-4; D remains ambiguous. Trimming left V 0 bases short and J 8 bases short, with 11 bases between. The CDR3 consists of 14 residues. CDR1 and CDR2 from the germline V gene are MNHEY and SVGAGI. The CDR3 DNA follows: TGTGCCAGCAGTTACTCTACAGCTTCGGACATTCAGTACTTC. Its translation is CASSYSTASDIQYF.

The chain joins TRBV28 to TRBJ1-1; D remains unclear. Germline V gene data show CDR1 as MDHEN and CDR2 as SYDVKM. V shed 2 bases and J shed 3 bases, with 10 bases lying between them. This CDR3 is built from 14 residues. CDR3 DNA sequence: TGTGCCAGCAGTTTACCCGCCGAGGACACTGAAGCTTTCTTT. Amino acids: CASSLPAEDTEAFF.

This chain connects TRBV28 to TRBJ1-5, with 10 bases aligning to TRBD1. V lost 5 bases, J lost 3 bases, and 7 bases stayed unmatched. Germline V gene lookup returns CDR1 MDHEN and CDR2 SYDVKM. CDR3 size: 16 residues. The CDR3 reads CASSQSGTGDNQPQHF. DNA for the CDR3: TGTGCCAGCAGTCAATCCGGGACAGGGGACAATCAGCCCCAGCATTTT.

V gene TRBV6-6 combines with J gene TRBJ1-3; 9 bases are a match to TRBD1. Trimming took 5 bases from V and 12 from J; bases not matched to a gene: 11. The germline V gene encodes CDR1 MNHNY and CDR2 SVGAGI (reference sequence). This CDR3 comprises 14 residues. CDR3 coding DNA: TGTGCCAGCAGTCCGGGACAGGGAAGACAAAGCATATATTTT. This encodes CASSPGQGRQSIYF.

The CDR3 here is CASSAWLRNEQFF. The CDR3 coding sequence is TGTGCCAGCAGCGCCTGGCTCAGAAATGAGCAGTTCTTC. V usage is TRBV9 and J usage is TRBJ2-1; D gene ambiguous. This CDR3 is 13 amino acids long. V was pared by 3 bases and J by 7 bases, with 11 bases between. Germline assignment: CDR1 SGDLS and CDR2 YYNGEE. The variable domain in full, with the rest retrieved from reference TRBV9 and TRBJ2-1, is DSGVTQTPKHLITATGQRVTLRCSPRSGDLSVYWYQQSLDQGLQFLIQYYNGEERAKGNILERFSAQQFPDLHSELNLSSLELGDSALYFCASSAWLRNEQFFGPGTRLTVL.

The gene calls are TRBV30 and TRBJ1-1; no definite D call. V lost 0 bases, J lost 2 bases, and 7 bases lay in between. CDR1 is GTSNPN and CDR2 is SVGIG in the germline V gene (reference sequence). The length of the CDR3 is 13 residues. The CDR3 loop reads CAWSVSYNTEAFF. CDR3 bases: TGTGCCTGGAGTGTTAGCTACAACACTGAAGCTTTCTTT.

This clone was counted a few times. The chain links TRBV9 to TRBJ1-1; 8 nucleotides line up with TRBD1. From germline, CDR1 is SGDLS and CDR2 YYNGEE. The CDR3 spans 15 residues. V gave up 0 bases and J gave up 5 bases; unmatched junction bases: 6. In DNA, the CDR3 is TGTGCCAGCAGCGTAGTTTTGACAGGGGAGACTGAAGCTTTCTTT. Protein product: CASSVVLTGETEAFF.

This chain joins TRBV6-5 and TRBJ1-2; D call uncertain. The length of the CDR3 is 13 residues. V lost 5 bases, J lost 5 bases, and 12 bases lay in between. CDR1 and CDR2 from the germline V gene are MNHEY and SVGAGI. As DNA, the CDR3 is TGTGCCAGCAGTCGATTCGACAAATATGGCTACACCTTC. Protein product: CASSRFDKYGYTF.

CDR3 protein: CSVVYRLPPPANYGYTF. The CDR3 DNA follows: TGCAGCGTTGTTTACCGACTCCCACCCCCGGCAAACTATGGCTACACCTTC. V usage is TRBV29-1 and J usage is TRBJ1-2, with no clear D. In germline, CDR1 is SQVTM, CDR2 ANQGSEA. The V gene lost 4 bases and the J gene lost 2 bases, with 23 bases spanning the gap. This CDR3 has 17 residues.

The rearrangement joins TRBV11-3 to TRBJ2-1; 9 nucleotides line up with TRBD1. The CDR3 has 15 amino acids. Germline values: CDR1 SGHNT, CDR2 YENEEA. V shed 3 bases and J 2 bases; nucleotides not matched to a gene: 2. As DNA, the CDR3 is TGTGCCAGCAGCTTCCGACAGGGGGCCTACAATGAGCAGTTCTTC. Translated, it gives CASSFRQGAYNEQFF.

This chain connects TRBV28 to TRBJ1-1; a possible D gene is TRBD1 (5 bases). Germline CDR1 MDHEN, CDR2 SYDVKM. The CDR3 is 14 amino acids. The V gene lost 5 bases and the J gene lost 9 bases, with 19 bases spanning the gap. CDR3 coding DNA: TGTGCCAGCAGTATTACAGGTCCTGTCGCTCAAGCTTTCTTT. Its translation is CASSITGPVAQAFF.

This rearrangement joins TRBV2 to TRBJ1-5; D ambiguous. CDR3 length: 13 residues. V shed 2 bases and J shed 5 bases, with 7 bases lying between them. Germline-derived CDR1 and CDR2 are SNHLY and FYNNEI. CDR3 protein: CASSESLYQPQHF. The DNA for the CDR3 is TGTGCCAGCAGTGAATCCTTGTATCAGCCCCAGCATTTT.